This T cell receptor beta chain was recorded in a study of cytomegalovirus exposure and HLA in healthy donors. This CDR3 has 16 residues. Germline CDR1 and CDR2: SGHRS and YFSETQ. V lost 4 bases, J lost 0 bases, and 16 bases lay in between. Study outcomes and limitations: Later analysis associated a missense DCLRE1C variant with TCR beta V- and J-gene trimming. Excluded were some V segments that proved indistinguishable, including TRBV6-2 and TRBV6-3. When the data were analyzed later, several of the most significant clusters appeared to be linked to common viral pathogens.

The PCR made use of 60 Vbeta and 13 Jbeta primers. TCRdb's copy holds only in-frame clones and misses some; the assay was immunoSEQ multiplex PCR. The profile shows some 90,000 clones, more than 55% of them singletons. This clone was seen more than once but under ten times. Antigen: not known. Likely unrecorded immune exposures existed in these nominally healthy donors. Sequences were obtained from PBMCs. This TCR came from a boy between 10 and 17 years old in good health and CMV-seropositive. The chain is built from TRBV5-1 and TRBJ1-1, with D perhaps matching TRBD1 (5 bases). The CDR3 DNA reads as TGCGCCAGCAGCCCCGGGTTAGGGGCGATGAACACTGAAGCTTTCTTT. Protein sequence: CASSPGLGAMNTEAFF. The full variable domain, its missing parts supplied by reference TRBV5-1 and TRBJ1-1, is KAGVTQTPRYLIKTRGQQVTLSCSPISGHRSVSWYQQTPGQGLQFLFEYFSETQRNKGNFPGRFSGRQFSNSRSEMNVSTLELGDSALYLCASSPGLGAMNTEAFFGQGTRLTVV.